The source of this T cell receptor beta chain is a study of radiation and T cells in renal cell carcinoma. Study-wide findings and caveats: In blood, top tumor clones expanded by 2 weeks, shrinking by 4.

Time point denoted: blood 4 weeks post-SBRT, at nephrectomy. Treatment meaning: 15 Gy SBRT to primary tumor, nephrectomy 4 weeks later. Nephrectomy followed 15 Gy stereotactic body radiation by 4 weeks. After SBRT, blood was collected at 2 and 4 weeks, plus baseline. The tumor was a clear cell renal cell carcinoma. Clones were sequenced by immunoSEQ multiplex PCR, and TCRdb holds only the in-frame ones, with some missing. In the table there are about 77,000 clones, approximately 87% of which are singletons. CDR3 length: 14 residues. The germline V and J ends were trimmed by 1 base and 0 bases, with 5 bases remaining between them. In germline, CDR1 is MGHRA, CDR2 YSYEKL. With regard to this clone: Its antigen is not identified.

The chain is built from TRBV4-1 and TRBJ2-3; no clear D. Here the sequenced sample was blood, taken from a patient whose treatment included radiotherapy and nephrectomy. The TCR originated in a woman aged 60-75 years with renal cell carcinoma. The CDR3 protein is CASSQGFSTDTQYF. The CDR3 DNA reads as TGCGCCAGCAGCCAAGGCTTTAGCACAGATACGCAGTATTTT.